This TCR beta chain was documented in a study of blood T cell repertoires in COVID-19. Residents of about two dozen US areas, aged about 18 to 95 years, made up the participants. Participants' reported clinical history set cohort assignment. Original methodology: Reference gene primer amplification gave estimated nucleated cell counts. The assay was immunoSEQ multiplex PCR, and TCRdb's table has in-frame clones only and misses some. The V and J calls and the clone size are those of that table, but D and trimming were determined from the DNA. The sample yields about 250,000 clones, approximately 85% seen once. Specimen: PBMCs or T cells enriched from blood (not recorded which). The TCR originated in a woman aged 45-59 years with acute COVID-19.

Written as DNA, the CDR3 is TGTGCCTGGAGTGGAATAACCGGGACAGGGTTTAGAGAGCAGTACTTC. It codes for CAWSGITGTGFREQYF. The chain combines TRBV30 with TRBJ2-7; TRBD1 matches 9 bases. J gave up 7 bases and V 1 base, and 14 bases lay outside the gene matches. The CDR3 loop spans 16 amino acids. Germline values: CDR1 GTSNPN, CDR2 SVGIG (reference sequence).